A single sample gave rise to the 13 T cell receptor beta chains below, sequenced in a study of cytomegalovirus exposure and HLA in healthy donors. Measured with immunoSEQ multiplex PCR; TCRdb has only the in-frame clones, and not every one. The table lists hundreds of thousands of clones, around 90% of them singletons. The sample was PBMCs. These receptors all come from a woman under 40 in good health and CMV-seronegative.

This clone was counted once. V gene TRBV29-1 combines with J gene TRBJ1-2; D uncertain. CDR3 size: 10 residues. The germline V and J ends were trimmed by 5 bases and 6 bases, with 7 bases remaining between them. The germline V gene encodes CDR1 SQVTM and CDR2 ANQGSEA. The CDR3 here is CSVLGDGYTF. CDR3 sequence (DNA): TGCAGCGTTCTTGGGGATGGCTACACCTTC.

This rearrangement joins TRBV29-1 to TRBJ2-7, with 9 bases matching TRBD1. The V and J ends lost 6 bases and 2 bases, in that order; junction bases with no gene match: 5. This CDR3 region has 13 residues. CDR1 and CDR2 from the germline V gene are SQVTM and ANQGSEA. CDR3 nucleotide sequence: TGCAGCGTACAGGGGGCGACGACCTACGAGCAGTACTTC. This encodes CSVQGATTYEQYF.

As concerns this clone: The same CDR3 also results from other DNA sequences found in this sample. Here the CDR3 DNA reads TGTGCCAGCAGCTTAGCCGGGTACGAGCAGTACTTC. Translated, it gives CASSLAGYEQYF. This sequence joins TRBV11-3 and TRBJ2-7; D not certain. The CDR3 length is 12 residues. V gave up 1 base and J gave up 4 bases, with 5 bases separating them. Per germline, CDR1 SGHNT and CDR2 YENEEA.

The chain recombines TRBV7-2 with TRBJ2-1; TRBD1 matches 10 bases. The CDR3 runs 14 residues. Germline assignment: CDR1 SGHTA and CDR2 FQGNSA. V dropped 1 base and J dropped 8; count of bases not matched to a gene: 2. The CDR3 nucleotides read TGTGCCAGCAGCTTAGGACAGGGGGCCGATGAGCAGTTCTTC. Its protein product is CASSLGQGADEQFF.

This clone was detected once. The V gene is TRBV5-6, the J gene TRBJ2-1; 9 bases line up with TRBD1. The CDR3 length is 13 residues. Looked up from germline, CDR1 is SGHDT and CDR2 is YYEEEE. J gave up 10 bases and V 5 bases, and 7 bases lay outside the gene matches. The CDR3 here is CASRWTGAGEQFF. CDR3 nucleotide sequence: TGTGCCAGCAGGTGGACAGGGGCCGGGGAGCAGTTCTTC.

The chain links TRBV6-5 to TRBJ2-2; D is perhaps TRBD2 (5 bases). Germline CDR1 reads MNHEY; CDR2 reads SVGAGI. The CDR3 loop spans 15 amino acids. Trimming cost V 3 bases and J 5 bases, with 13 bases left between them. The CDR3 DNA follows: TGTGCCAGCAGTTATCAGGAGGCGAGAACCGGGGAGCTGTTTTTT. This encodes CASSYQEARTGELFF.

This clone was seen only a few times. The J gene is TRBJ2-7, the V gene TRBV28; the D gene is possibly TRBD1 (6 bases). The germline gives CDR1 MDHEN, CDR2 SYDVKM. V lost 5 bases to trimming and J lost 8 bases, with 19 bases between them. The CDR3 spans 14 residues. The DNA of the CDR3 is TGTGCCAGCAGTGAACAGGGAGATTATAATCAGCAGTACTTC. Translating gives CASSEQGDYNQQYF.

This clone was counted between two and nine times. The same CDR3 is also encoded by other DNA sequences in this sample. The CDR3 nucleotides read TGCGCCAGCAGCTTGGGAAGGGGCACAGATACGCAGTATTTT. This translates into CASSLGRGTDTQYF. The V call is TRBV5-1, the J call TRBJ2-3; no firm D call. V was pared by 0 bases and J by 1 base, with 6 bases between. The CDR3 is made up of 14 amino acids. CDR1 and CDR2 (germline): SGHRS, YFSETQ.

The chain couples TRBV11-2 to TRBJ2-7, with D possibly matching TRBD2 (8 bases). V was cut by 3 bases and J by 2 bases, with 23 bases left in between. Germline V lookup: CDR1 SGHAT, CDR2 FQNNGV. This CDR3 is built from 18 residues. The CDR3 sequence is CASSFGWQGVAGTYEQYF. The CDR3 coding sequence is TGTGCCAGCAGCTTCGGTTGGCAGGGGGTAGCGGGAACCTACGAGCAGTACTTC.

In DNA form, the CDR3 reads TGTGCCAGCAGCCTTCCCCAAGCGGGTGAGACCCAGTACTTC. Translation gives CASSLPQAGETQYF. The chain carries TRBV7-2 and TRBJ2-5; the D gene is possibly TRBD2 (6 bases). The CDR3 consists of 14 residues. Germline assignment: CDR1 SGHTA and CDR2 FQGNSA. Trimming pared 5 bases from V and 5 bases from J, leaving 15 bases between.

The chain uses TRBV27 and TRBJ2-1, with D perhaps TRBD2 (5 bases). CDR1 is MNHEY and CDR2 is SMNVEV in the germline V gene (reference sequence). Trimming took off 6 bases at V and 5 bases at J, with 11 bases between the two ends. The CDR3 covers 13 residues. The CDR3 loop reads CASRNSDHNEQFF. DNA of the CDR3: TGTGCCAGCAGGAATAGCGACCACAATGAGCAGTTCTTC.

For the CDR3, the DNA is TGTGCCAGTAGTATAGGGGACAGGGGTTTCAATCAGCCCCAGCATTTT. Translating it yields CASSIGDRGFNQPQHF. The rearrangement links TRBV19 to TRBJ1-5; 10 nucleotides agree with TRBD1. The V and J ends lost 1 base and 3 bases, in that order; junction bases with no gene match: 3. The CDR3 loop spans 16 amino acids. Germline-derived CDR1 and CDR2 are LNHDA and SQIVND (reference sequence). The full variable domain, in which reference TRBV19 and TRBJ1-5 provide the parts outside the CDR3, is DGGITQSPKYLFRKEGQNVTLSCEQNLNHDAMYWYRQDPGQGLRLIYYSQIVNDFQKGDIAEGYSVSREKKESFPLTVTSAQKNPTAFYLCASSIGDRGFNQPQHFGDGTRLSIL.

This clone was observed a single time. The J gene is TRBJ2-2, the V gene TRBV15; either TRBD1 or TRBD2 may supply D (5 bases each). This CDR3 contains 13 residues. CDR1 is LNHNV and CDR2 is YYDKDF in the germline V gene (reference sequence). Trimming took off 9 bases at V and 2 bases at J, with 10 bases between the two ends. The CDR3 DNA reads TGTGCCACGAACCGGGACAACACCGGGGAGCTGTTTTTT. Amino acids: CATNRDNTGELFF.